This T cell receptor beta chain appears in the sequencing data of a study of follicular helper T cells after annual influenza vaccination. The CDR3 spans 18 residues. Trimming removed 1 base from V and 0 bases from J, with 18 bases in between. The germline CDR1 and CDR2 sequences are LGHNA and YNFKEQ. This clone was observed once. As for time point: 2014-2015 season, 7 days after vaccination. Each time point used about 35 to 110 mL of blood. Some clones are missing from TCRdb's copy, which holds only in-frame ones; the method was immunoSEQ multiplex PCR. The sample has about 9,800 clones; about four fifths are singletons.

The origin of this receptor is an adult who received the influenza vaccine. The sample in question was CXCR5- memory CD4+ T cells sorted from blood, obtained 7 days after influenza vaccination. The chain recombines TRBV4-2 with TRBJ1-1; perhaps TRBD1 as D (5 bases). CDR3 sequence (DNA): TGTGCCAGCAGCCAAGCTAGGGGCAGGAGGAGGTTGAACACTGAAGCTTTCTTT. This encodes CASSQARGRRRLNTEAFF.